This TCR beta chain was sequenced in a study of OX40 agonist ivuxolimab in advanced cancers. Across the whole study: Checkpoint inhibitors had been given previously to 35% to 50% of patients. Broader study findings: Some nonresponders also had low normalized T-cell clonal expansion.

This clone was detected only a few times. The antigen is not known. The CDR3 consists of 13 residues. The germline V and J ends were trimmed by 6 bases and 1 base, with 6 bases remaining between them. Germline assignment: CDR1 MNHNS and CDR2 SASEGT. Only in-frame clones appear in the TCRdb table, and some are missing; sequencing was by immunoSEQ multiplex PCR. The sample contains about 110,000 clones, around 93% of which appear only once. The specimen comprised CD4+ or CD8+ T cells sorted from blood, sampled in a trial of the OX40 agonist ivuxolimab. The genes are TRBV6-1 and TRBJ2-2; D call uncertain. The TCR comes from an adult with an advanced solid tumor such as melanoma, head and neck, liver or kidney cancer. DNA for the CDR3: TGTGCCAGCAGGCCGCGGAACACCGGGGAGCTGTTTTTT. It yields the protein CASRPRNTGELFF.